The clone carrying this TCR beta chain occurred a few times. Its antigen is as yet unknown. This specimen belongs to a study of cytomegalovirus exposure and HLA in healthy donors. Broader study findings: Researchers had no immune exposure information except CMV serostatus available. As a later analysis revealed, most CMV-associated TCR beta chains appeared HLA-restricted.

The study ran its PCR with 60 Vbeta and 13 Jbeta primers. TCRdb keeps only in-frame clones here, not all; method: immunoSEQ multiplex PCR. This table holds about 64,000 clones, around four fifths found once. The V gene's germline CDR1 is SGHDT and CDR2 YYEEEE. The CDR3 has 15 residues. The ends lost 0 bases at V and 8 bases at J; junction bases unmatched: 7. Material: PBMCs. This sequence joins TRBV5-6 and TRBJ1-4; TRBD1 matches at 7 bases. This receptor was taken from a male donor in good health and CMV-seropositive. The CDR3 nucleotides are TGTGCCAGCAGCTTGGACAGGGGTTCAGAGGAAAAACTGTTTTTT. It specifies CASSLDRGSEEKLFF.